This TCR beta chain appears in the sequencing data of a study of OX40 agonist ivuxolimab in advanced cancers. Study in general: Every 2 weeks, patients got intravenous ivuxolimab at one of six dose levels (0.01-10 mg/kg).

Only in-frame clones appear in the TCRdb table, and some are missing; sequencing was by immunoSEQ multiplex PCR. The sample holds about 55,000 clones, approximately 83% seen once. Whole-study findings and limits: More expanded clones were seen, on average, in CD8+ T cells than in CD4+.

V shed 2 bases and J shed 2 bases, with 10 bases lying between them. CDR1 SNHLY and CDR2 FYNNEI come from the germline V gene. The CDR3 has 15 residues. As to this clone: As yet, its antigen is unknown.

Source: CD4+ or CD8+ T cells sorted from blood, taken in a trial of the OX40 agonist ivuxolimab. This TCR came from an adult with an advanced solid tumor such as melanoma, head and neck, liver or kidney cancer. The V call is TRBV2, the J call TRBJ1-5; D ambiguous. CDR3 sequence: CASSEFPTGNQPQHF. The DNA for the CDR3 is TGTGCCAGCAGTGAATTCCCAACTGGCAATCAGCCCCAGCATTTT.